The rows below give T cell receptor beta chains drawn from one sample of a study of blood T cell repertoires in COVID-19. Produced via immunoSEQ multiplex PCR; TCRdb's table is partial and in-frame only. This sample carries 40,000 or so clones, 77% of them seen once, and the ten largest clones take roughly 28%. The sequenced material came from peripheral blood. The source is a woman between 65 and 79 years old with acute or convalescent COVID-19. The CDR3 runs from the conserved cysteine through the conserved F or W. D genes are given only for firm matches. Size values are once, few and many counts, or a class for expanded clones, and some rows have none.

cdr3_nt cdr3_aa v_call clone_size d_call j_call
TGTGCCAGCAGCCCACAGGGGGCTGTCGGCTATGGCTACACCTTC CASSPQGAVGYGYTF TRBV5-6 . TRBD1 TRBJ1-2
TGCAGCGTCCAGACAGCGGGGAATTCACCCCTCCACTTT CSVQTAGNSPLHF TRBV29-1 once . TRBJ1-6
TGTGCCAGTAGCCCCGCGGGGGGAGGGCGGAATCAGCCCCAGCATTTT CASSPAGGGRNQPQHF TRBV19 . . TRBJ1-5
TGTGCCAGCACCGGACAGGGGGTAAGAGACACTGAAGCTTTCTTT CASTGQGVRDTEAFF TRBV6-5 . TRBD1 TRBJ1-1
TGCGCCAGCAGCTCTACTAGCGGGATCCTGGAGACCCAGTACTTC CASSSTSGILETQYF TRBV5-1 . TRBD2 TRBJ2-5
TGTGCCAGCAGCTTCCTACCGGCAGGGGATGGCTCACCCCTCCACTTT CASSFLPAGDGSPLHF TRBV7-2 few . TRBJ1-6
TGTGCCAGCAGCCAAGATCGAAGACGGAGATTTTCACCCCTCCACTTT CASSQDRRRRFSPLHF TRBV3-1/TRBV3-2 once . TRBJ1-6
TGCGCCAGCAGCTTGGCGGCAGGGGGAAACACTGAAGCTTTCTTT CASSLAAGGNTEAFF TRBV5-1 . TRBD1 TRBJ1-1
TGTGCCATCAGTGAGTCGACAGGTAATCAGCCCCAGCATTTT CAISESTGNQPQHF TRBV10-3 . . TRBJ1-5
TGTGCCAGCAGCTCGACAGGGGCGGCCGGGCAGCCCCAGCATTTT CASSSTGAAGQPQHF TRBV7-2 . TRBD1 TRBJ1-5
TGCGCCAGCAGCTGGCAGGCCAGTCAGGACATTCAGTACTTC CASSWQASQDIQYF TRBV5-1 . . TRBJ2-4
TGTGCCACCTCCAAAGGGGGACAGGGTAATGAAAAACTGTTTTTT CATSKGGQGNEKLFF TRBV19 . TRBD1 TRBJ1-4
TGTGCCAGCAGTTATAGCGGGAGGGCCACAGATACGCAGTATTTT CASSYSGRATDTQYF TRBV7-9 . TRBD2 TRBJ2-3
TGTGCCAGTAGTAAGGCGGGATCCTACGAGCAGTACTTC CASSKAGSYEQYF TRBV19 . . TRBJ2-7
TGTGCCAGCAGATTAAGGGGGCGCGAGGACGAGCAGTACTTC CASRLRGREDEQYF TRBV6-5 few TRBD1 TRBJ2-7
TGTGCCAGCAGTTGGACAGGGCATAATTCACCCCTCCACTTT CASSWTGHNSPLHF TRBV5-4 . TRBD1 TRBJ1-6